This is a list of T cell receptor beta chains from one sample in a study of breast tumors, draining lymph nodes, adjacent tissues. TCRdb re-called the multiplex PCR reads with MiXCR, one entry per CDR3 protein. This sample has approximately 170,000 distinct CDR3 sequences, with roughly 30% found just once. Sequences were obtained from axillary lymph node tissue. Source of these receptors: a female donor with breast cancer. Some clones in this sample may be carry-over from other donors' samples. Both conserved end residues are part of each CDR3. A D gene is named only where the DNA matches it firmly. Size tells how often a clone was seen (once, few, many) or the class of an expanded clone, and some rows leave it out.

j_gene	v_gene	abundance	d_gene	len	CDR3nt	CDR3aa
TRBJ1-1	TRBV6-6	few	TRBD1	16	TGTGCCAGCAGTTACGCAGGGACAGGGGAGGGCACTGAAGCTTTCTTT	CASSYAGTGEGTEAFF
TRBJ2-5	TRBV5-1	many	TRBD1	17	TGCGCCAGCACCACCTACCTCGGACAGGGTAAAGCGGAGACCCAGTACTTC	CASTTYLGQGKAETQYF
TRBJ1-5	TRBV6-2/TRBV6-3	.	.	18	TGTGCCAGCAGTCACTCGGGCGGTCGGGGGTATAGCAATCAGCCCCAGCATTTT	CASSHSGGRGYSNQPQHF
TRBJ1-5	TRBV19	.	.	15	TGTGCCAGTAGGAACCGGGGGGTAGGTAGTCAGCCCCAGCATTTT	CASRNRGVGSQPQHF
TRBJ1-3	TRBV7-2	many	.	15	TGTGCCAGCAGCCCAGGAGGGGTCATCGGTGGCACCATATATTTT	CASSPGGVIGGTIYF
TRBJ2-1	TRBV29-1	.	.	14	TGCAGCTTAGAGGGAGGGGGCCTCTACAATGAGCAGTTCTTC	CSLEGGGLYNEQFF
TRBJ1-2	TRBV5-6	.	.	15	TGTGCCAGCAGCTTGCTACAGGCGACTAACTATGGCTACACCTTC	CASSLLQATNYGYTF
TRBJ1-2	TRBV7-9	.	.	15	TGTGCCAGCAGCTTAGAACACTCTTACGCAGGCGGCTACCCCTTC	CASSLEHSYAGGYPF
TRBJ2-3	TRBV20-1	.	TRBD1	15	TGCAGTGCTAGACTGGGGACAGGGGGCGGGGATACGCAGTATTTT	CSARLGTGGGDTQYF
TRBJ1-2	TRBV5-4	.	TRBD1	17	TGTGCCGGCAGCCCCGGGGCAAACAGGGGGCTCGAGTATGGCTACACCTTC	CAGSPGANRGLEYGYTF
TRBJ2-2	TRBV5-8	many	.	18	TGTGCCAGCAGCTTGGACCCCTCGACTAGTGTAAACACCGGGGAGCTGTTTTTT	CASSLDPSTSVNTGELFF
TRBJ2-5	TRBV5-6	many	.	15	TGTGCCAGCAGCTTGGAGTTGAGGGGCCAAGAGACCCAGTACTTC	CASSLELRGQETQYF
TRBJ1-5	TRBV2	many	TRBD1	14	TGTGCCAGCAGACCGGACAGGCCGCCTAGGGCCCAGCATTTT	CASRPDRPPRAQHF
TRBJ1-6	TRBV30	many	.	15	TGTGCCTGGACCCGAAGAAGCTCCTATAATTCACCCCTCCACTTT	CAWTRRSSYNSPLHF
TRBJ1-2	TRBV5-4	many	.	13	TGTGCCAGCAGCTTTAGGGGGTCCCTTGGCTACACCTTC	CASSFRGSLGYTF
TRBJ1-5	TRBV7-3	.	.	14	TGTGCCAGCAGCTGGGGCGCGAGCAATCAGCCCCAGCATTTT	CASSWGASNQPQHF
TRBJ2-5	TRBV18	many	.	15	TGTGCCAGCTCACCGTCGTTTGGGCCAGGGGAGACCCAGTACTTC	CASSPSFGPGETQYF
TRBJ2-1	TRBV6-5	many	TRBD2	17	TGTGCCAGCATTCGTACTAGCGGGAGCCTCTCGCGCAATGAGCAGTTCTTC	CASIRTSGSLSRNEQFF
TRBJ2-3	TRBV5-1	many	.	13	TGCGCCAGCTCCGGGGCAGGGCAAGGCACGCAGTATTTT	CASSGAGQGTQYF
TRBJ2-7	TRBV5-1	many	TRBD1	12	TGCGCCAGCAGCAGGGACAGTCTCGAGCAGTACTTC	CASSRDSLEQYF
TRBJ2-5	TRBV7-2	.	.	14	TGTGCCAGCAGCTTAGAGGCGCAGGGGTGGACCCAGTACTTC	CASSLEAQGWTQYF
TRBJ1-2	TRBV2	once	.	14	TGTGCCAGCAGTACAGGGTCCGTGGCCTATGGCTACACCTTC	CASSTGSVAYGYTF
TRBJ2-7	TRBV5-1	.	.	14	TGCGCCAGCAGCTTCCAGGGAGACTCCTACGAGCAGTACTTC	CASSFQGDSYEQYF
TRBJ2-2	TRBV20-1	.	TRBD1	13	TGCAGTGCTAGAGAAGTCAGGACAGGGGCGCTGTTTTTT	CSAREVRTGALFF
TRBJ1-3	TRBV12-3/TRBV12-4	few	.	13	TGTGCCAGCAGTTTCCTCTCTGGAAACACCATATATTTT	CASSFLSGNTIYF
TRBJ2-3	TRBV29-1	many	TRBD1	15	TGCAGCGTCCAGACAGGGGGCCGAGGCACAGATACGCAGTATTTT	CSVQTGGRGTDTQYF
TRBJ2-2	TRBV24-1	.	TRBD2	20	TGTGCCACCAGTGATACCAAATGCCGGACTAGCGGGAGGAACACCGGGGAGCTGTTTTTT	CATSDTKCRTSGRNTGELFF
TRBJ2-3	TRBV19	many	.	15	TGTGCCAGTAGTTCCCTGGGCGGCGGCACAGATACGCAGTATTTT	CASSSLGGGTDTQYF